The 14 T cell receptor beta chains below come from one sample, sequenced in a study of blood T cells in healthy people across ages. Primers used in a second PCR of about 6 to 12 cycles were a sample-barcoded 5' primer and a J-beta primer mix. TCRdb processed the 5' RACE reads anew with MiXCR; each CDR3 protein has one entry. The data show some 900,000 distinct CDR3 sequences, with around 46% seen just once and 10% to 15% held by the top ten. Sequencing was done on a sample of blood. The receptors stem from a man between 25 and 39 years old in good health.

The J gene is TRBJ2-5, the V gene TRBV4-1; D gene ambiguous. With the DNA end fitting TRBJ2-7 better, the J assignment may be wrong. Per the germline V gene, CDR1 is MGHRA and CDR2 is YSYEKL. There are 13 residues in the CDR3. The CDR3, as DNA: TGCGCCAGCAGCCAAGCGATGTTATACGAGCAGTACTTC. This encodes CASSQAMLYEQYF.

The chain has TRBV2 and TRBJ2-4; D is possibly TRBD2 (5 bases). Per germline, CDR1 SNHLY and CDR2 FYNNEI. V was shortened by 4 bases and J by 3 bases, with 10 bases between the two germline ends. The CDR3 is 14 amino acids. The CDR3 protein is CASSASIVKNIQYF. CDR3 coding DNA: TGTGCCAGCAGTGCTAGCATTGTCAAAAACATTCAGTACTTC.

The chain combines TRBV3-1 with TRBJ1-1; D unclear. There are 14 residues in the CDR3. Between the trimmed V and J ends, which lost 5 bases and 1 base, there was a span of 11 bases. From germline, CDR1 is LGHDT and CDR2 YNNKEL (reference sequence). CDR3 DNA: TGTGCCAGCAGCTACACCCTTGGGAACACTGAAGCTTTCTTT. Translated: CASSYTLGNTEAFF.

This clonotype was picked up a small number of times. The J gene is TRBJ2-5, the V gene TRBV27; the D is unclear. This CDR3 is 14 amino acids long. The germline V and J ends were trimmed by 5 bases and 5 bases, with 15 bases remaining between them. Germline V gene sequence: CDR1 MNHEY, CDR2 SMNVEV (reference sequence). The CDR3 DNA reads TGTGCCAGCAGTCAGAGCTGGGTCGAGGAGACCCAGTACTTC. Translation gives CASSQSWVEETQYF.

J is TRBJ2-7 and V is TRBV3-1; TRBD1 matches at 7 bases. CDR1 is LGHDT and CDR2 is YNNKEL in the germline V gene (reference sequence). CDR3 length: 14 residues. Germline trimming cut 6 bases from V and 1 base from J; bases unmatched to any gene: 6. CDR3 residues: CASRKTGKSYEQYF. In DNA, the CDR3 is TGTGCCAGCAGGAAGACAGGGAAATCCTACGAGCAGTACTTC.

The V call is TRBV29-1, the J call TRBJ2-1, with D possibly being TRBD1 (6 bases). CDR3 length equals 12 residues. Germline V lookup: CDR1 SQVTM, CDR2 ANQGSEA. Trimming left V 2 bases short and J 5 bases short, with 7 bases between. CDR3 DNA sequence: TGCAGCGTTGAACGACAGGACAATGAGCAGTTCTTC. It yields the protein CSVERQDNEQFF.

The CDR3 spells CASLQLNTEAFF. The CDR3 DNA reads TGTGCCAGTCTACAACTGAACACTGAAGCTTTCTTT. This chain links TRBV2 with TRBJ1-1; D is unresolved. Germline values: CDR1 SNHLY, CDR2 FYNNEI. The CDR3 runs 12 residues. Trimming removed 9 bases from V and 0 bases from J, with 8 bases in between.

The V and J genes are TRBV12-3 or TRBV12-4 and TRBJ1-4; 7 positions match TRBD1. This CDR3 has 14 amino acids. V dropped 5 bases and J dropped 8; count of bases not matched to a gene: 8. The CDR3 DNA reads TGTGCCAGCAGTGACAACAGGGGTTTCGAAAAACTGTTTTTT. Amino acid sequence: CASSDNRGFEKLFF.

The rearrangement uses TRBV10-3 and TRBJ2-1; D call uncertain. V dropped 6 bases and J dropped 5 bases, with 14 bases sitting between them. Looked up from germline, CDR1 is ENHRY and CDR2 is SYGVKD. The CDR3 loop spans 14 amino acids. In nucleotides, the CDR3 is TGTGCCATCAGCCCAACCTCATCCGACAATGAGCAGTTCTTC. Protein sequence: CAISPTSSDNEQFF.

This clonotype was recorded at least ten times. The chain links TRBV3-1 to TRBJ1-2, with D possibly TRBD1 on 6 matching bases. The CDR3 length is 15 residues. CDR1 LGHDT and CDR2 YNNKEL come from the germline V gene (reference sequence). V dropped 4 bases and J dropped 8 bases, with 20 bases sitting between them. CDR3 sequence: CASSRALSTGRGYTF. The CDR3 DNA reads as TGTGCCAGCAGCCGGGCACTATCGACAGGACGAGGCTACACCTTC.

This clonotype has a handful of counts. This chain uses TRBV5-1 with TRBJ2-7; D possibly matches TRBD1 or TRBD2 (5 bases each). The CDR3 length is 14 residues. V was clipped by 2 bases and J by 2 bases, with 11 bases between them. Germline-derived CDR1 and CDR2 are SGHRS and YFSETQ. CDR3 residues: CASSFAGTPYEQYF. CDR3 bases: TGCGCCAGCAGCTTTGCCGGGACCCCCTACGAGCAGTACTTC.

This chain links TRBV12-3 or TRBV12-4 with TRBJ2-1; 9 bases are shared with TRBD2. The CDR3 extends over 15 amino acids. V lost 3 bases and J lost 9; bases outside the gene matches: 9. The CDR3 loop reads CASSFRSGGLGEQFF. Here the CDR3 DNA reads TGTGCCAGCAGTTTTAGGAGCGGGGGGTTGGGTGAGCAGTTCTTC.

The chain carries TRBV4-1 and TRBJ1-1; 11 nucleotides align to TRBD1. The CDR3 has 16 residues. Germline CDR1 is MGHRA and CDR2 is YSYEKL. V lost 1 base to trimming and J lost 4 bases; unmatched junction nucleotides: 5. The CDR3 spells CASSQGTGGYGTEAFF. DNA of the CDR3: TGCGCCAGCAGCCAAGGGACAGGGGGCTACGGCACTGAAGCTTTCTTT.

The V gene is TRBV20-1, the J gene TRBJ1-2; D gene ambiguous. The V gene's germline CDR1 is DFQATT and CDR2 SNEGSKA (reference sequence). V was pared by 3 bases and J by 6 bases, with 11 bases between. The length of the CDR3 is 12 residues. This CDR3 is CSASRREDGYTF. CDR3 nucleotides: TGCAGTGCTAGTCGGAGGGAGGATGGCTACACCTTC.